This TCR beta chain derives from a study of T cell responses to AZD1222 COVID-19 vaccine. This CDR3 comprises 15 residues. CDR1 is SEHNR and CDR2 is FQNEAQ in the germline V gene (reference sequence). V was trimmed by 6 bases and J by 5 bases, leaving 14 bases between them. Repertoires were generated with immunoSEQ multiplex PCR, while TCRdb's copy carries only in-frame clones and drops some. The table lists some 180,000 clones, 85% to 95% of them singletons. The starting material was peripheral blood, obtained 28 days after the second dose of the MenACWY control vaccine. The chain employs TRBV7-9 and TRBJ1-6; possibly TRBD1 for D (6 bases). The sequence derives from an adult who received the MenACWY meningococcal vaccine as a control. The CDR3 region has the DNA TGTGCCAGCAGTTATGGACAGAGCCATAATTCACCCCTCCACTTT. Residues: CASSYGQSHNSPLHF.